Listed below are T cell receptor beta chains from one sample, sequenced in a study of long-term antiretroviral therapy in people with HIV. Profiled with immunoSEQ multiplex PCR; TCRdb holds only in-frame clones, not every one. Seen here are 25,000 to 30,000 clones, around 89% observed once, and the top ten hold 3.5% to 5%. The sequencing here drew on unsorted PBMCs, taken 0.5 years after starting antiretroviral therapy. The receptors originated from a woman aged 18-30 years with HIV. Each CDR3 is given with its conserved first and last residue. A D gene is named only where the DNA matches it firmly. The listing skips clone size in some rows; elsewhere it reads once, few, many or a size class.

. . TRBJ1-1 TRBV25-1 CASSELLPKGRNTEAFF TGTGCCAGCAGTGAACTCCTACCGAAGGGGAGGAACACTGAAGCTTTCTTT
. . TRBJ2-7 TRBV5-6 CASSWIPSSPPYEQYF TGTGCCAGCAGCTGGATACCTTCTTCTCCACCCTACGAGCAGTACTTC
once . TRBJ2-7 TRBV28 CASSHKYYEQYF TGTGCCAGCAGTCACAAATACTACGAGCAGTACTTC
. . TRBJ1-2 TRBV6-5 CASSYERGNYGYTF TGTGCCAGCAGTTACGAGAGGGGAAACTATGGCTACACCTTC
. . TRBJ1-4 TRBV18 CASSPSFGEANEKLFF TGTGCCAGCTCACCCTCCTTCGGGGAAGCTAATGAAAAACTGTTTTTT
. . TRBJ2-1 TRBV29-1 CSVRGWGGSYNEQFF TGCAGCGTTAGGGGGTGGGGGGGTAGCTACAATGAGCAGTTCTTC
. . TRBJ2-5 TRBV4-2 CASSQGPLGETQYF TGTGCCAGCAGCCAGGGTCCCTTAGGGGAGACCCAGTACTTC
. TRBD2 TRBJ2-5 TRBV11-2 CASSPPRREAQETQYF TGTGCCAGCAGCCCCCCCCGACGGGAGGCACAAGAGACCCAGTACTTC
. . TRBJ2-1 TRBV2 CAINPRAPDGDYNEQFF TGTGCCATCAACCCCCGTGCTCCGGACGGTGATTACAATGAGCAGTTCTTC
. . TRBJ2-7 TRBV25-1 CASSPSGGYEQYF TGTGCCAGCAGTCCCTCTGGGGGCTACGAGCAGTACTTC
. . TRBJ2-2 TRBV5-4 CASSLAQLANTGELFF TGTGCCAGCAGCTTGGCTCAACTAGCGAACACCGGGGAGCTGTTTTTT
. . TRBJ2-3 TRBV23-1 CASSQSGHTDTQYF TGCGCCAGCAGTCAATCTGGACACACAGATACGCAGTATTTT
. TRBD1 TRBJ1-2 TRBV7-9 CASSLVRARTGLGYTF TGTGCCAGCAGCTTAGTGCGGGCCCGGACAGGGTTGGGCTACACCTTC
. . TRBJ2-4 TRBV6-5 CASSYGRGDIQYF TGTGCCAGCAGTTACGGCAGGGGGGACATTCAGTACTTC
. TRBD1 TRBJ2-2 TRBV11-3 CASKVRQDRGGKGELFF TGTGCCAGCAAGGTCCGGCAGGACAGGGGGGGCAAAGGGGAGCTGTTTTTT
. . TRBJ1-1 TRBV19 CASLDLKEAFF TGTGCCAGCCTGGACTTGAAAGAAGCTTTCTTT
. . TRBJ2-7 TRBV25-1 CASPKLRGIRTYEQYF TGTGCCAGCCCAAAGCTTCGGGGGATAAGGACCTACGAGCAGTACTTC
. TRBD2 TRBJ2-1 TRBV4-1 CASSQKLAGGLYNEQFF TGCGCCAGCAGCCAGAAACTAGCGGGAGGCCTCTACAATGAGCAGTTCTTC
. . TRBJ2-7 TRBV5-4 CASSSIPNRDTFSYEQYF TGTGCCAGCAGCTCTATCCCCAATCGGGACACCTTCTCCTACGAGCAGTACTTC
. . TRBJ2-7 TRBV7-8 CASSLAGSRVLEYEQYF TGTGCCAGCAGCTTAGCCGGGAGCCGCGTTCTCGAATACGAGCAGTACTTC
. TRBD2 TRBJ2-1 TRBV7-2 CASSLVVAGQYNEQFF TGTGCCAGCAGCTTAGTGGTAGCGGGGCAATATAATGAGCAGTTCTTC
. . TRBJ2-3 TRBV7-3 CASSPGPGTDTQYF TGTGCCAGCAGCCCGGGCCCCGGCACAGATACGCAGTATTTT